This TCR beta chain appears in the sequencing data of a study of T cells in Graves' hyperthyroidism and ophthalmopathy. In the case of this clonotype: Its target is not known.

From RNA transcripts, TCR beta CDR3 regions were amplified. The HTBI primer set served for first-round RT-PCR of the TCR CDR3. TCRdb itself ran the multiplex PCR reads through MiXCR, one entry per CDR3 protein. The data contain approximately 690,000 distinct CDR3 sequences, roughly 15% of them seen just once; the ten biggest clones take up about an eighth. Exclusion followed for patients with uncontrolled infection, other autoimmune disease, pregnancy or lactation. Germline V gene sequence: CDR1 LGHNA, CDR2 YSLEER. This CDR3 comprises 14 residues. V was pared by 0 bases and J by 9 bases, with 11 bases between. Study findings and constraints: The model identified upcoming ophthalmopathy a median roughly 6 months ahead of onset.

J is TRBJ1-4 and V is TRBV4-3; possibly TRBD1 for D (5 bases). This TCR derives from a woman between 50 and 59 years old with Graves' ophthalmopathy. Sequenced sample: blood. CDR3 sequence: CASSQDRGTQKLFF. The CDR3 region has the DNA TGCGCCAGCAGCCAAGATCGGGGGACCCAAAAACTGTTTTTT.